This TCR beta chain was identified during a study of vaccination effects on CD4 cells after COVID-19 (dated by TCRdb to 2022 to 2024). In terms of the full investigation: In the ViraFEST assay, PBMC were stimulated with viral peptide pools, and antigen-specific CD4+ T cell clonotypes were then identified by expansion using TCR sequencing. The Oncomine TCR Beta short-read assay on an Illumina iSeq 100 was used to sequence cultures from other donors in the study. Each participant received two doses of an mRNA SARS-CoV-2 vaccine, either BNT162b2 or mRNA-1273. SARS-CoV-2 spike-specific CD4+ TCR repertoires were compared before and after mRNA vaccination in COVID-19 convalescent patients and in infection-naive vaccine recipients. Each well held under 2.5 million PBMC cultured in IMDM containing about 5.5% human AB serum, around 10 IU/ml IL-2 and gentamicin, along with 8 to 10 ug/ml peptides. A total of 10 COVID-19 convalescent patients and a handful of SARS-CoV-2-naive healthy vaccine recipients were included in the full study.

Remarks on this clone: Its antigen remains unidentified. No much larger clone is present one base from it, and per-base qualities are unavailable.

Via the germline V gene, CDR1 is SGDLS and CDR2 YYNGEE. V and J are trimmed by 0 bases and 3 bases, and the gene matches miss 3 bases of the junction. The CDR3 measures 15 amino acids from cysteine to phenylalanine. Of all the DNA, just the CDR3 is kept, 45 bases in frame from base 1. Library preparation used the immunoSEQ multiplex PCR assay. DNA from the CD4+ T cells that had been cultured and isolated underwent TCR beta CDR3 sequencing. The study's own analysis went as follows. Non-productive TCR sequences were discarded, and reads were trimmed to the CDR3 region, with only CDR3s of 7 or more amino acids retained. Antigen-specific clonotypes were identified with the MANAFEST web app by comparing expansion in peptide wells against reference cultures. To be called positive, a clone needed expansion at FDR<0.05 compared with the reference and with all other wells, an odds ratio greater than 5, and a frequency greater than 0.1% in two replicate wells. A clonotype was called cross-reactive if it was significantly expanded both in SARS-CoV-2 spike wells and in at least one common cold coronavirus spike condition. CDR3 similarity was assessed by Levenshtein distance using the stringdist R package, and unrooted trees were constructed with ape in R 3.6.1. In TCRdb, the immuneACCESS table is reduced to in-frame sequences with V and J assigned. These tables do not hold every clone; where another copy was compared, an unresolved V gene accounts for under half, and the others remain unexplained. V, J and clone size are taken as reported in that table, and D and trimming were inferred from the DNA itself. The sample contains 37,000 or so clones, roughly 74% of them found a single time. The ten largest clonotypes hold approximately 2.9% of the sample.

After more than 9 days of culture, CD4+ T cells were isolated with the EasySep CD4+ T cell isolation kit. The absence of prior SARS-CoV-2 infection in healthy vaccine recipients was confirmed by negative nucleocapsid antibodies before and after vaccination. On days 3 and 7, half of the culture medium was replaced with fresh IL-2-containing medium. Unless otherwise noted, each peptide stimulation condition was cultured in triplicate wells. PBMC were separated from whole blood using Ficoll-Paque Plus gradient centrifugation and were then either cryopreserved at -140C or used fresh. Genomic DNA was extracted from cultured CD4+ T cells with the QIAamp micro DNA kit. What the authors observed across the whole study: Both infection-induced and vaccine-induced clones contracted markedly at late post-vaccination timepoints, which is consistent with waning T cell responses. Only a small number of convalescent patients were included, and no early post-infection timepoints were available, which limited the study. In healthy vaccine recipients, vaccine-induced clones were almost all SARS-CoV-2 mono-reactive, with only 1 of 255 cross-reactive with common cold coronaviruses.

The specimen comprised CD4+ T cells from PBMCs cultured without peptide, sampled before COVID-19 vaccination. The sequence came from a human donor who received a COVID-19 vaccine. Recombination joined TRBV9 with TRBJ1-2, with 9 middle bases fitting TRBD1. The CDR3 region has the sequence CASSVGDRVYYGYTF. The nucleotides read TGTGCCAGCAGCGTAGGGGACAGGGTTTACTATGGCTACACCTTC.